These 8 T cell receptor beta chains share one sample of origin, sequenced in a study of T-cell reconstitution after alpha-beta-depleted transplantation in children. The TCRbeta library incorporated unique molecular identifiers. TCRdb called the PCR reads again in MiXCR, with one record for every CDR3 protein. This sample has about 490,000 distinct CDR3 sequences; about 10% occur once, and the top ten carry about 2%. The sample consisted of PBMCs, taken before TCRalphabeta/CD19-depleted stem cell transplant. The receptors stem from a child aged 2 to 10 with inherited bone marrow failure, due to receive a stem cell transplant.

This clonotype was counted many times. Here the CDR3 DNA reads TGTGCCAGCAGTTTAATAGGACGGAATGAAGCTTTCTTT. Protein sequence: CASSLIGRNEAFF. The V and J genes are TRBV27 and TRBJ1-1; D not resolved. Germline V CDR1 and CDR2: MNHEY, SMNVEV (reference sequence). This CDR3 spans 13 amino acids. V lost 2 bases and J lost 7, with 11 bases in between.

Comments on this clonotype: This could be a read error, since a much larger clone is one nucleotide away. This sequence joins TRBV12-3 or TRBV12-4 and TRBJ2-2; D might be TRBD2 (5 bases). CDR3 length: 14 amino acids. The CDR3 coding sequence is TGTGCCAGCAGTCGGCAGGTGATCACCGGGGATCTGTTTTTT. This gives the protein CASSRQVITGDLFF.

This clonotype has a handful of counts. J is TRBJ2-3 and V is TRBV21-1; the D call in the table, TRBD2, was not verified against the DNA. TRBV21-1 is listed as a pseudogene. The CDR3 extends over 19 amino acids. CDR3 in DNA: TGTGCCAGAAAACATACCGGGACTAGCGGGAGGGAGAGCACAGATACGCAGTATTTT. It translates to CARKHTGTSGRESTDTQYF.

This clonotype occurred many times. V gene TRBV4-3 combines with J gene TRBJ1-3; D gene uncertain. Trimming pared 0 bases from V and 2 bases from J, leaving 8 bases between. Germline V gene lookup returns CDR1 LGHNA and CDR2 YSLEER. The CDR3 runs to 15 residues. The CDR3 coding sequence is TGCGCCAGCAGCCAAGAAGCCTTACCTGGAAACACCATATATTTT. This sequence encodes CASSQEALPGNTIYF.

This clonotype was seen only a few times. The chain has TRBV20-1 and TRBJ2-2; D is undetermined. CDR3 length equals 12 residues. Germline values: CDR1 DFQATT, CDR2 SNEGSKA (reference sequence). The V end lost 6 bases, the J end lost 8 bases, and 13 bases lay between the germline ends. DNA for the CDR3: TGCAGTGCGCATGACTTATTTGGGGAGCTGTTTTTT. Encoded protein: CSAHDLFGELFF.

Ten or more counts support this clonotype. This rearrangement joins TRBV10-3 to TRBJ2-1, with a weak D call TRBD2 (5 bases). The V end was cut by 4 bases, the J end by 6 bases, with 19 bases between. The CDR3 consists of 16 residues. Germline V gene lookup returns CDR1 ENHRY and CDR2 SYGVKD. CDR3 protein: CAISVKKGALSNEQFF. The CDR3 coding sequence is TGTGCCATCAGTGTTAAGAAGGGAGCCCTCAGCAATGAGCAGTTCTTC.

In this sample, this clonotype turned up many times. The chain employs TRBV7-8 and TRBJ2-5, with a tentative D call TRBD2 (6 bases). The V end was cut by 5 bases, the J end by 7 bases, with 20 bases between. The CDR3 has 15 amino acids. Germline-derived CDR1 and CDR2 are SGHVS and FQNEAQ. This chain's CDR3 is CASSPPESGVVTQYF. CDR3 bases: TGTGCCAGCAGCCCACCCGAGTCGGGGGTGGTGACCCAGTACTTC.

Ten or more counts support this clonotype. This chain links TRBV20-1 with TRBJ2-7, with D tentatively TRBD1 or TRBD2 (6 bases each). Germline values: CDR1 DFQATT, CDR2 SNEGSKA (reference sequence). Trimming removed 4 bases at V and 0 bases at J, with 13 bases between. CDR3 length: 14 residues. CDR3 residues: CSAKGGEVSYEQYF. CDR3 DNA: TGCAGTGCTAAGGGGGGAGAGGTCTCCTACGAGCAGTACTTC.